This T cell receptor (beta chain) derives from a study of PD-1 and CTLA-4 blockade in melanoma. The data were produced by immunoSEQ multiplex PCR, yet TCRdb's version contains in-frame clones alone and is incomplete. There are around 29,000 clones in the sample; less than 90% occur only once, and about 8.1% lies in the top ten. This CDR3 region has 13 residues. Germline loops: CDR1 LNHDA, CDR2 SQIVND (reference sequence). Worth noting for this clone: Germline and junction disagree at one end, which may indicate a read error.

The clonotype originates from a human donor with melanoma. Sequences were derived from CD8+ T cells from peripheral blood, sampled before anti-PD-1 treatment. This sequence joins TRBV19 and TRBJ1-4, with D hard to call. CDR3 sequence reads: CASSIPLQTGPLF. The CDR3 DNA follows: TGTGCCAGTAGTATACCCCTTCAAACGGGCCCCCTCTTT.